The clone carrying this T cell receptor (beta chain) was recorded a few times. No antigen is known for it. These data belong to a study of human T cells and chemical hapten exposure. Sample time point: healthy volunteer bleed at 6 weeks. The starting material, unfractionated whole blood, was used for total RNA extraction. Germline V gives CDR1 KGHDR, CDR2 SFDVKD. The V and J ends lost 4 bases and 7 bases respectively, with 7 bases between them. The CDR3 contains 12 residues. Individual cDNA molecules (in the library) carried attached unique molecular identifiers. Per the original data handling: Between roughly 20,000 and 690,600 TCRs appeared in each sample, and the median stood at around 92,000. TCRdb fed the RACE reads into MiXCR, producing one record per CDR3 protein. The V and J calls and clone size are TCRdb's, not the authors'. In the table there are some 40,000 distinct CDR3 sequences, about 4% of which are singletons.

Study conclusions and caveats: TCRs above 1 in 1000 frequency stayed constant with DPC sensitization.

The chain joins TRBV24-1 to TRBJ1-5; no reliable D call. The specimen was whole blood. The TCR was taken from a human donor in good health. Some clones in this sample may be carry-over from other donors' samples. In DNA form, the CDR3 reads TGTGCCACCAGTGACGATCTACAGCCCCAGCATTTT. Its protein product is CATSDDLQPQHF.